These 19 T cell receptor beta chains came from one sample sequenced in a study of regulatory T cells in long-lasting Graves disease. Regarding time point: newly diagnosed GD, antithyroid drugs for less than 3 months. The TCR library was prepared using RNA isolated from PBMCs. Combining iRepertoire HTBI primers with Arm-PCR of CDR3 regions, the authors built TCR beta libraries. MiXCR, applied by TCRdb to the multiplex PCR reads, yields one record per CDR3 protein. The data contain roughly 500,000 distinct CDR3 sequences, 13% of them singletons. The same specimen was also included in a second study, on T cells in Graves' hyperthyroidism and ophthalmopathy.

Sequenced here: peripheral blood mononuclear cells (PBMCs), sampled at new diagnosis, from a patient treated with antithyroid drugs. These receptors originate from a man aged 25-40 years with Graves disease.

This clonotype was counted at least ten times. The chain couples TRBV24-1 to TRBJ1-2; a possible D gene is TRBD1 (6 bases). Germline values: CDR1 KGHDR, CDR2 SFDVKD. The CDR3 is 14 amino acids. Trimming shortened V by 5 bases and J by 1 base, and 10 bases separated the two germline ends. The CDR3 is CATSGQGSNYGYTF. The CDR3 nucleotides read TGTGCCACCAGTGGCCAGGGGAGTAACTATGGCTACACCTTC.

This rearrangement joins TRBV6-4 to TRBJ1-5; TRBD1 matches 8 bases. Trimming removed 3 bases from V and 3 bases from J; junction bases left unmatched: 13. Germline V CDR1 and CDR2: MRHNA, SNTAGT. The length of the CDR3 is 18 residues. The CDR3 loop is CASSDPPRVRGHNQPQHF. The CDR3 DNA is TGTGCCAGCAGTGATCCGCCTCGGGTCAGGGGGCACAATCAGCCCCAGCATTTT.

Note on this clonotype: A read error may account for a junction end that differs from germline. The rearrangement joins TRBV19 to TRBJ2-1; 11 bases map to TRBD2. Germline loops: CDR1 LNHDA, CDR2 SQIVND (reference sequence). The CDR3 consists of 15 residues. This CDR3 is CAGRVGLAGYNEQFF. The CDR3 nucleotides are TGTGCCGGTAGGGTCGGACTAGCGGGTTACAATGAGCAGTTCTTC.

This clonotype occurred many times. The chain links TRBV19 to TRBJ1-2; D gene uncertain. CDR3 size: 14 residues. Trimming took off 3 bases at V and 0 bases at J, with 8 bases between the two ends. Germline CDR1 and CDR2: LNHDA and SQIVND (reference sequence). This CDR3 is CASSIRRTNYGYTF. The CDR3 DNA reads as TGTGCCAGTAGTATCCGACGGACTAACTATGGCTACACCTTC.

The CDR3 coding sequence is TGTGCCAGCAGTTCCTGGAGGAAGGCCTACAATGAGCAGTTCTTC. Protein: CASSSWRKAYNEQFF. The chain couples TRBV6-2 or TRBV6-3 to TRBJ2-1; a weak D match, TRBD2 (5 bases). There are 15 residues in the CDR3. V lost 4 bases and J 2 bases, leaving 12 bases between the germline ends. In germline, CDR1 is MNHEY, CDR2 SVGEGT.

This clonotype has a count of ten or more. The chain links TRBV27 to TRBJ2-4; no definite D call. Germline lookup yields CDR1 MNHEY and CDR2 SMNVEV (reference sequence). The CDR3 extends over 13 amino acids. The V end was cut by 2 bases, the J end by 4 bases, with 6 bases between. DNA of the CDR3: TGTGCCAGCAGTTTAAACGGAAAAAACATTCAGTACTTC. It is translated as CASSLNGKNIQYF.

V and J are TRBV20-1 and TRBJ1-1, with TRBD1 as a possible D gene (5 bases). Germline V gives CDR1 DFQATT, CDR2 SNEGSKA (reference sequence). The CDR3 loop spans 12 amino acids. The chain's CDR3 is CRGGVVNTEAFF. The CDR3 bases are TGCAGGGGGGGGGTGGTGAACACTGAAGCTTTCTTT.

The chain carries TRBV30 and TRBJ1-1; 7 nucleotides align to TRBD1. CDR3 length: 15 amino acids. V lost 2 bases to trimming and J lost 6 bases; unmatched junction nucleotides: 12. CDR1 is GTSNPN and CDR2 is SVGIG in the germline V gene (reference sequence). Written as DNA, the CDR3 is TGTGCCTGGAGTCCGCAGGGGACAGCGGGGGCTGAAGCTTTCTTT. It specifies CAWSPQGTAGAEAFF. Based on the CDR3 plus reference TRBV30 and TRBJ1-1, the full variable domain is SQTIHQWPATLVQPVGSPLSLECTVEGTSNPNLYWYRQAAGRGLQLLFYSVGIGQISSEVPQNLSASRPQDRQFILSSKKLLLSDSGFYLCAWSPQGTAGAEAFFGQGTRLTVV.

The table lists this clonotype with many counts. The chain employs TRBV10-1 and TRBJ2-3; 8 bases are a match to TRBD2. CDR1 and CDR2 from the germline V gene are WNHNN and SYGVQD (reference sequence). Trimming cost V 3 bases and J 4 bases; bases outside gene matches: 6. The CDR3 has 15 amino acids. CDR3 sequence reads: CASSEEASGSDTQYF. CDR3 nucleotides: TGCGCCAGCAGTGAAGAGGCTAGCGGGTCAGATACGCAGTATTTT.

Many counts were recorded for this clonotype. The chain uses TRBV2 and TRBJ2-1; TRBD2 matches 10 bases. Germline trimming cut 6 bases from V and 4 bases from J; bases unmatched to any gene: 9. Per the germline V gene, CDR1 is SNHLY and CDR2 is FYNNEI. The CDR3 loop spans 16 amino acids. DNA of the CDR3: TGTGCCAGCAGGGCCTCTCTAGCGGGAGCTTACAATGAGCAGTTCTTC. Protein sequence: CASRASLAGAYNEQFF.

This clonotype appeared many times. V usage is TRBV6-1 and J usage is TRBJ1-5, with TRBD1 matching 7 bases. J was trimmed by 5 bases and V by 6 bases; bases with no gene match: 10. The V gene's germline CDR1 is MNHNS and CDR2 SASEGT. The CDR3 loop spans 15 amino acids. Here the CDR3 reads CASSRDSGSDQPQHF. The DNA for the CDR3 is TGTGCCAGCAGCAGGGACAGCGGGTCCGATCAGCCCCAGCATTTT.

This clonotype was observed many times. The rearrangement uses TRBV7-9 and TRBJ1-1, with TRBD1 matching over 7 bases. The germline gives CDR1 SEHNR, CDR2 FQNEAQ (reference sequence). The CDR3 extends over 16 amino acids. V lost 0 bases and J lost 0; bases outside the gene matches: 4. The CDR3 is CASSLAGTAMNTEAFF. For the CDR3, the DNA is TGTGCCAGCAGCTTAGCCGGGACAGCAATGAACACTGAAGCTTTCTTT. The full variable domain, rest sourced from reference TRBV7-9 and TRBJ1-1, is DTGVSQNPRHKITKRGQNVTFRCDPISEHNRLYWYRQTLGQGPEFLTYFQNEAQLEKSRLLSDRFSAERPKGSFSTLEIQRTEQGDSAMYLCASSLAGTAMNTEAFFGQGTRLTVV.

The chain carries TRBV19 and TRBJ1-2; TRBD1 matches at 8 bases. Germline V gene data show CDR1 as LNHDA and CDR2 as SQIVND (reference sequence). V was clipped by 3 bases and J by 4 bases; unmatched bases: 13. This CDR3 is 17 amino acids long. For the CDR3, the DNA is TGTGCCAGTAGTATTGCTACCGGGACAGGTTTTATCTATGGCTACACCTTC. This translates into CASSIATGTGFIYGYTF.

The chain employs TRBV18 and TRBJ1-1; no clear D. Per germline, CDR1 KGHSH and CDR2 LQKENI. This CDR3 has 13 amino acids. Trimming shortened V by 2 bases and J by 3 bases, and 7 bases separated the two germline ends. CDR3 DNA sequence: TGTGCCAGCTCACCAACCATGGACACTGAAGCTTTCTTT. Protein: CASSPTMDTEAFF.

The chain recombines TRBV30 with TRBJ2-3; D gene uncertain. The CDR3 covers 11 residues. Germline loops: CDR1 GTSNPN, CDR2 SVGIG (reference sequence). Deletions cut 1 base from V and 6 bases from J, with 5 bases between. The CDR3 DNA sequence: TGTGCCTGGAGTGAAAGGGATACGCAGTATTTT. As protein: CAWSERDTQYF.

This clonotype was counted at least ten times. CDR3 sequence (DNA): TGTGCCAGCTCACCGACAGGGGGCTTTGAAAAACTGTTTTTT. Translation gives CASSPTGGFEKLFF. The chain combines TRBV18 with TRBJ1-4; 10 nucleotides match TRBD1. The germline gives CDR1 KGHSH, CDR2 LQKENI. This CDR3 region has 14 residues. After removal of 3 bases from V and 7 bases from J, the junction contained 2 bases not matched to a gene.

In this sample, this clonotype turned up many times. V gene TRBV20-1 combines with J gene TRBJ1-5; possibly TRBD1 for D (6 bases). This CDR3 region has 15 residues. With 0 bases removed from V and 0 bases from J, the gap between germline ends came to 9 bases. Germline V gives CDR1 DFQATT, CDR2 SNEGSKA (reference sequence). The CDR3 is CSAREGGSSNQPQHF. The CDR3 coding sequence is TGCAGTGCTAGAGAAGGGGGTTCTAGCAATCAGCCCCAGCATTTT.

This clonotype has just a few counts. A read error may account for a junction end that differs from germline. The CDR3 sequence: CGSNVPRDAEAFF. CDR3 nucleotide sequence: TGTGGCAGCAACGTCCCGCGGGACGCTGAAGCTTTCTTT. The chain joins TRBV6-1 to TRBJ1-1; the D gene is possibly TRBD1 (5 bases). The CDR3 has 13 amino acids. The germline CDR1 and CDR2 sequences are MNHNS and SASEGT.

The chain links TRBV12-3 or TRBV12-4 to TRBJ2-5; 8 bases align to TRBD2. CDR3 length: 13 amino acids. J was trimmed by 5 bases and V by 10 bases; bases with no gene match: 9. The CDR3 DNA reads as TGTGCCACCTCACGTCGGGGGGGGGAGACCCAGTACTTC. It codes for CATSRRGGETQYF.